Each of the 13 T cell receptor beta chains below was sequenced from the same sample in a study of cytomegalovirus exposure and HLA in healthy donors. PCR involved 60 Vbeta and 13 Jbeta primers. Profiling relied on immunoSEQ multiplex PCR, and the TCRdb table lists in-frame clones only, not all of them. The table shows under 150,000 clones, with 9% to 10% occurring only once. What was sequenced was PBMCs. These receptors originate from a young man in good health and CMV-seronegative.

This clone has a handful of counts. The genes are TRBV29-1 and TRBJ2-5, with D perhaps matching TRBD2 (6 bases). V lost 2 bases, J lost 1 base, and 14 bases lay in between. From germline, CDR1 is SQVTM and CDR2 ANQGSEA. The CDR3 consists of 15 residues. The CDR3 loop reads CSVELAEGFQETQYF. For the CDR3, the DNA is TGCAGCGTTGAATTAGCGGAGGGCTTCCAAGAGACCCAGTACTTC.

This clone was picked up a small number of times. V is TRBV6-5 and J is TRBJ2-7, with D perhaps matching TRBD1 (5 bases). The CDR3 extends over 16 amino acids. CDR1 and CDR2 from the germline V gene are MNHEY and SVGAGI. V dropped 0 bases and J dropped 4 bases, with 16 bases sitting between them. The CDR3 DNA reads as TGTGCCAGCAGTTACTCGACCTCCATAGGGGCTTACGAGCAGTACTTC. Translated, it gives CASSYSTSIGAYEQYF.

The CDR3 sequence is CASLKGTAIQETQYF. CDR3 in DNA: TGCGCCAGTCTCAAAGGGACAGCAATTCAAGAGACCCAGTACTTC. V and J are TRBV5-1 and TRBJ2-5, with 7 bases identical to TRBD1. The CDR3 length is 15 residues. The trim removed 8 bases at V and 2 bases at J, leaving 12 bases unmatched. Germline lookup yields CDR1 SGHRS and CDR2 YFSETQ.

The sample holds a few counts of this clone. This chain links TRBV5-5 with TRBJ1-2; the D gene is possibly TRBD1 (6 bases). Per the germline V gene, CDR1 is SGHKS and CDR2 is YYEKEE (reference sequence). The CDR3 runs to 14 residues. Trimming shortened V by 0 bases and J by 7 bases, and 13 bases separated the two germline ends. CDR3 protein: CASSLETGQFGYTF. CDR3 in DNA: TGTGCCAGCAGCTTGGAGACAGGACAATTTGGCTACACCTTC. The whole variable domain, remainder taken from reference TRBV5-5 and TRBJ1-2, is DAGVTQSPTHLIKTRGQQVTLRCSPISGHKSVSWYQQVLGQGPQFIFQYYEKEERGRGNFPDRFSARQFPNYSSELNVNALLLGDSALYLCASSLETGQFGYTFGSGTRLTVV.

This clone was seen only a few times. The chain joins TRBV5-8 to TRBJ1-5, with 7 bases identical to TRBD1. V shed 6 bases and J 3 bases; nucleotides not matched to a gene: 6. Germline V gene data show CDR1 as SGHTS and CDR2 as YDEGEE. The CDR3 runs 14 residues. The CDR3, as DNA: TGTGCCAGCACCCCGGGACAGTTCAATCAGCCCCAGCATTTT. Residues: CASTPGQFNQPQHF.

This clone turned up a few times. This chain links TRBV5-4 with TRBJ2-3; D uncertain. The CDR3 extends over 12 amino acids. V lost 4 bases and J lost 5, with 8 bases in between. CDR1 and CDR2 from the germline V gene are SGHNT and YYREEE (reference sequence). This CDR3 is CASSRPGDTQYF. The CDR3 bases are TGTGCCAGCAGCCGGCCGGGAGATACGCAGTATTTT.

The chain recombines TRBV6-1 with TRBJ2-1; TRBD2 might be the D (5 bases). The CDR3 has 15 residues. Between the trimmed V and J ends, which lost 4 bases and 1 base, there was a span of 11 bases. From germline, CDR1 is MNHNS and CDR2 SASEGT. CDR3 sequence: CASSVDRGSYNEQFF. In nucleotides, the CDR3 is TGTGCCAGCAGTGTAGACCGGGGATCCTACAATGAGCAGTTCTTC.

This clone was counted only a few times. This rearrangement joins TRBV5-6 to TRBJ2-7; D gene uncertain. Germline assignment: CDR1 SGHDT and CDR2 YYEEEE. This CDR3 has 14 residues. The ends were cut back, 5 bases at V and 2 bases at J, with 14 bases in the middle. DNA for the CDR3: TGTGCCAGCAGTTCTAGACCCTACGCCTACGAGCAGTACTTC. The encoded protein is CASSSRPYAYEQYF.

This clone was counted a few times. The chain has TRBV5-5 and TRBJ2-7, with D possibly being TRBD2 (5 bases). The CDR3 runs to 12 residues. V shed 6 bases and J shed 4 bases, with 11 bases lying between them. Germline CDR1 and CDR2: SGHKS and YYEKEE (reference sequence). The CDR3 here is CASKTSGYEQYF. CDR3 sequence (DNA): TGTGCCAGCAAAACGTCGGGGTACGAGCAGTACTTC.

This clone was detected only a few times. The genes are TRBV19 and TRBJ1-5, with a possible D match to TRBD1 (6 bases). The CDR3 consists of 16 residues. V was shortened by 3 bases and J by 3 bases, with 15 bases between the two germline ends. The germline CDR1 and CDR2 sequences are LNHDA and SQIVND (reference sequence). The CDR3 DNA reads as TGTGCCAGTAGTATTGATCCAGGGGCGGCCAATCAGCCCCAGCATTTT. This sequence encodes CASSIDPGAANQPQHF.

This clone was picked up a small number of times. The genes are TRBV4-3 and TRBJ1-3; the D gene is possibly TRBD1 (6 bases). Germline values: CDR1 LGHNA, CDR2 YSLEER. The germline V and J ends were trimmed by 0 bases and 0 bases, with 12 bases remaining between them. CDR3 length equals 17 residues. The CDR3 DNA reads TGCGCCAGCAGCCAAGATTCGAGGGGGTACTCTGGAAACACCATATATTTT. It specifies CASSQDSRGYSGNTIYF.

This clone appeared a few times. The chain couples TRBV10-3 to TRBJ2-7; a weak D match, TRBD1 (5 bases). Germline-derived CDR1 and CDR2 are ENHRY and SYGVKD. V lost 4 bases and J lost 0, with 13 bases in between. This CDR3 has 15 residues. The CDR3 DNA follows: TGTGCCATCAGTGCAGCCGCAGGGTTCTCCTACGAGCAGTACTTC. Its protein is CAISAAAGFSYEQYF.

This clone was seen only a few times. For the CDR3, the DNA is TGCGCCAGCAGCCTGAACAGGGCTGAAGCTTTCTTT. Encoded protein: CASSLNRAEAFF. The chain couples TRBV4-3 to TRBJ1-1; D perhaps matches TRBD1 (6 bases). The germline gives CDR1 LGHNA, CDR2 YSLEER. The CDR3 spans 12 residues. Trimming removed 4 bases at V and 6 bases at J, with 9 bases between.